Given below is one T cell receptor (beta chain) in context. The antigen is not known. The PCR employed 60 Vbeta primers together with 13 Jbeta primers. Here immunoSEQ multiplex PCR was the method, and the copy in TCRdb shows in-frame clones only, minus some. The data hold 120,000 or so clones, with more than 80% observed a single time. This sample is part of a study of cytomegalovirus exposure and HLA in healthy donors. Study outcomes and limitations: A later analysis found that most CMV-associated TCR beta chains appeared HLA-restricted.

V lost 6 bases and J lost 0, with 8 bases in between. This CDR3 spans 13 amino acids. Germline CDR1 is LNHDA and CDR2 is SQIVND (reference sequence). The genes are TRBV19 and TRBJ1-1; D not certain. This clonotype originated in a man aged 25-40 years in good health and CMV-seropositive. The specimen sequenced was PBMCs. CDR3 sequence reads: CASSPVMNTEAFF. The CDR3, as DNA: TGTGCCAGTAGCCCGGTGATGAACACTGAAGCTTTCTTT.